The text below deals with one T cell receptor beta chain. Its cognate antigen is unknown. The data stem from a study of T cell responses to AZD1222 COVID-19 vaccine. V was cut by 5 bases and J by 7 bases, with 15 bases left in between. This CDR3 has 14 residues. From germline, CDR1 is SGHTA and CDR2 FQGNSA. General study results and limits: Only a handful of people who got AZD1222 tested seropositive at baseline. Within unmutated variant regions lay the reported targets of nearly half of spike-specific TCRs. Mostly white British, mostly female donors; authors suggested clonal diversity may be underestimated.

Generated by immunoSEQ multiplex PCR, the TCRdb table keeps only in-frame clones and is missing some. Here the sample spans tens of thousands of clones, around 80% being singletons. The rearrangement uses TRBV7-2 and TRBJ1-5; TRBD1 might be the D (5 bases). This clonotype originated in an adult who received the AZD1222 COVID-19 vaccine. The sample in question was peripheral blood, obtained 28 days after the second AZD1222 dose. Here the CDR3 DNA reads TGTGCCAGCAGCCCGGGACTACTAAACCAGCCCCAGCATTTT. This codes for CASSPGLLNQPQHF. The full variable domain, its missing parts supplied by reference TRBV7-2 and TRBJ1-5, is GAGVSQSPSNKVTEKGKDVELRCDPISGHTALYWYRQSLGQGLEFLIYFQGNSAPDKSGLPSDRFSAERTGGSVSTLTIQRTQQEDSAVYLCASSPGLLNQPQHFGDGTRLSIL.